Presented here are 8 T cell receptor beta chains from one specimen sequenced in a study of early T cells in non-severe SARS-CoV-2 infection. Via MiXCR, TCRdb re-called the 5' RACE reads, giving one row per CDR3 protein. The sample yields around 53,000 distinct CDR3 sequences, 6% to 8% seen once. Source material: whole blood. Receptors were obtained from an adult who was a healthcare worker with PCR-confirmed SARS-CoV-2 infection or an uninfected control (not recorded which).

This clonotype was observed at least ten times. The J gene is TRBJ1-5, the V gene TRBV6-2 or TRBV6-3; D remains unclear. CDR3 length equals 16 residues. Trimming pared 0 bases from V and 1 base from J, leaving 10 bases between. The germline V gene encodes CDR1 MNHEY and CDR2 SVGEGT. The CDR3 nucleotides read TGTGCCAGCAGTTACTCCCTTGGGTCCAGCAATCAGCCCCAGCATTTT. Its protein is CASSYSLGSSNQPQHF.

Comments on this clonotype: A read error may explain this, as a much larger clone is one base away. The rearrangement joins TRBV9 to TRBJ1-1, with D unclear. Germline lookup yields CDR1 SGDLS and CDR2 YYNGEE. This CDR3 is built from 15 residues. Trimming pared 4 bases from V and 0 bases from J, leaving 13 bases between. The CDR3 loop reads CASSPAVTVNTEAFF. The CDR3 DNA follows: TGTGCCAGCAGCCCCGCCGTCACCGTGAACACTGAAGCTTTCTTT.

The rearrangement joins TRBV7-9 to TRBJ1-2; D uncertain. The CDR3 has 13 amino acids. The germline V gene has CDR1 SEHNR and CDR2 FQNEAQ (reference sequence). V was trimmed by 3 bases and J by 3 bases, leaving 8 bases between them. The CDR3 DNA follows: TGTGCCAGCAGCTTCCGCACCTACTATGGCTACACCTTC. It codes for CASSFRTYYGYTF.

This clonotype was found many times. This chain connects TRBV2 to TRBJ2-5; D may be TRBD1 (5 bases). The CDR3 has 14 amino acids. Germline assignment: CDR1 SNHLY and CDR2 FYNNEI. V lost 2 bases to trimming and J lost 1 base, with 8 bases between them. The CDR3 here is CASSEQGPQETQYF. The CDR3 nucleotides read TGTGCCAGCAGTGAACAGGGTCCCCAAGAGACCCAGTACTTC. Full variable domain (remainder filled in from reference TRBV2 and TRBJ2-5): EPEVTQTPSHQVTQMGQEVILRCVPISNHLYFYWYRQILGQKVEFLVSFYNNEISEKSEIFDDQFSVERPDGSNFTLKIRSTKLEDSAMYFCASSEQGPQETQYFGPGTRLLVL.

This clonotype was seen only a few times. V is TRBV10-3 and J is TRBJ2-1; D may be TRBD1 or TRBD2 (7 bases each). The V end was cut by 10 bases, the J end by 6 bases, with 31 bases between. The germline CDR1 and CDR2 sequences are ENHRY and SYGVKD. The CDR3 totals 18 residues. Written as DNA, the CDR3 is TGTGCCACAAACTCCATAGCGGGTGAAGCGGGGACAGCCAATGAGCAGTTCTTC. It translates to CATNSIAGEAGTANEQFF.

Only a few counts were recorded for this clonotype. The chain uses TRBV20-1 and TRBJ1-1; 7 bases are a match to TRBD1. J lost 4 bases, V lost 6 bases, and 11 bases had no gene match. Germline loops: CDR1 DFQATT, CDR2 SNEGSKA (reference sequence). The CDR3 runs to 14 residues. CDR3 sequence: CSANDRERTTEAFF. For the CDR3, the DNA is TGCAGTGCAAACGACAGGGAGAGGACCACTGAAGCTTTCTTT.

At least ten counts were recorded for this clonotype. This CDR3 is CASSISRTNTGELFF. CDR3 nucleotide sequence: TGTGCCAGTAGTATTTCTAGGACAAACACCGGGGAGCTGTTTTTT. The V call is TRBV19, the J call TRBJ2-2, with D possibly matching TRBD1 (5 bases). This CDR3 comprises 15 residues. The V end was cut by 3 bases, the J end by 2 bases, with 10 bases between. Germline loops: CDR1 LNHDA, CDR2 SQIVND (reference sequence). Drawing the rest from reference TRBV19 and TRBJ2-2, the complete variable domain is DGGITQSPKYLFRKEGQNVTLSCEQNLNHDAMYWYRQDPGQGLRLIYYSQIVNDFQKGDIAEGYSVSREKKESFPLTVTSAQKNPTAFYLCASSISRTNTGELFFGEGSRLTVL.

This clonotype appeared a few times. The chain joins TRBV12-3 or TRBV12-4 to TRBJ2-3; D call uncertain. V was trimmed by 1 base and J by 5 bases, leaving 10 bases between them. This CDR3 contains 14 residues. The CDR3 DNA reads TGTGCCAGCAGTTTAGGGAATTTGCGAGATACGCAGTATTTT. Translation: CASSLGNLRDTQYF.